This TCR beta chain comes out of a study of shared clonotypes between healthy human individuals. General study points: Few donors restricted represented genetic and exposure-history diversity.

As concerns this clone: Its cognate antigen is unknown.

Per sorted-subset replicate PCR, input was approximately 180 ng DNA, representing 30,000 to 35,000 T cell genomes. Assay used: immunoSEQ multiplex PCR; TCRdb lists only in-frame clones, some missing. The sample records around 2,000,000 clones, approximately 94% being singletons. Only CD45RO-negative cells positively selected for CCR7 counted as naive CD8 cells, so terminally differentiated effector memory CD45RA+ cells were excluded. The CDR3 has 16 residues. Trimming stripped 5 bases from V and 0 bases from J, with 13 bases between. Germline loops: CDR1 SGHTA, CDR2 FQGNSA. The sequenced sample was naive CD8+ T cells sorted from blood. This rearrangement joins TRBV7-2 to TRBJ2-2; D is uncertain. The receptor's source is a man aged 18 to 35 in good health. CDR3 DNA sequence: TGTGCCAGCAGCCCGTCCCATAGGGCGAACACCGGGGAGCTGTTTTTT. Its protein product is CASSPSHRANTGELFF. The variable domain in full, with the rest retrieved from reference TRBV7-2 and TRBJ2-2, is GAGVSQSPSNKVTEKGKDVELRCDPISGHTALYWYRQSLGQGLEFLIYFQGNSAPDKSGLPSDRFSAERTGGSVSTLTIQRTQQEDSAVYLCASSPSHRANTGELFFGEGSRLTVL.